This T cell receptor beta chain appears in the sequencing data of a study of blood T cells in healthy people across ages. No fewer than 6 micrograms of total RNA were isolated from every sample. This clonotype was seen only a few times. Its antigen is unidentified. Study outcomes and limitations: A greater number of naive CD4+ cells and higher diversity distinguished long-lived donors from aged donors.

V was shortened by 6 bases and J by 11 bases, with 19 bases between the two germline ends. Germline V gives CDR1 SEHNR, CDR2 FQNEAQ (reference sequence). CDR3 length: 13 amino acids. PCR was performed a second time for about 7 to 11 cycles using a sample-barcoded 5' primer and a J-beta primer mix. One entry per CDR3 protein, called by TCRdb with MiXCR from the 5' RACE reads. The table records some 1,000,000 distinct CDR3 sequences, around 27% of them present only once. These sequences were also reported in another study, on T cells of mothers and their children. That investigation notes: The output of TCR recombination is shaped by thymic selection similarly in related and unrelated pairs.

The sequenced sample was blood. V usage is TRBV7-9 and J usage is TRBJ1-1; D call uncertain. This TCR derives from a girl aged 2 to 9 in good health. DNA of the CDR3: TGTGCCAGCAGTTTTGCCCCAGGCGTAAGCGCTTTCTTT. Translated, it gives CASSFAPGVSAFF.